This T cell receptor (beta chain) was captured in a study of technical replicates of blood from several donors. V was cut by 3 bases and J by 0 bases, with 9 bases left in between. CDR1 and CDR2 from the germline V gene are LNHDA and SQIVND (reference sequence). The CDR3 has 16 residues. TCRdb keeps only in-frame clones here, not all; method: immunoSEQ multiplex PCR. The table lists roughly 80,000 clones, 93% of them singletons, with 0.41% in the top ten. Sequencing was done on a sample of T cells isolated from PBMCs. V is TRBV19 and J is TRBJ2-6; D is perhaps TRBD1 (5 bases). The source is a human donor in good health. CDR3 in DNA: TGTGCCAGTAGTATGACAGCCTCCTCTGGGGCCAACGTCCTGACTTTC. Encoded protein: CASSMTASSGANVLTF.